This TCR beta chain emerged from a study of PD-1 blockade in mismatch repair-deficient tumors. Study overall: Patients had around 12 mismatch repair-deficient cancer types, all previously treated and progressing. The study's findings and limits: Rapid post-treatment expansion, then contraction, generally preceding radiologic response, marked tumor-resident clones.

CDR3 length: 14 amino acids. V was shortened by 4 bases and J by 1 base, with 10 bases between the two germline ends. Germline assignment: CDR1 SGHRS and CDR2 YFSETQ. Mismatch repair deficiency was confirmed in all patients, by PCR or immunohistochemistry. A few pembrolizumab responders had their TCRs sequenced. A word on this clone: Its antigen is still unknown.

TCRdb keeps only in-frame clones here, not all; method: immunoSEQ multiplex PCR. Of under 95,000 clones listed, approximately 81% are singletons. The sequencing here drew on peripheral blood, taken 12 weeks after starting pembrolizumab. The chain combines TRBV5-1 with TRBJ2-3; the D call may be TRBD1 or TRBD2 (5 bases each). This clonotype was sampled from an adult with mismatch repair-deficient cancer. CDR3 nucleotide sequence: TGCGCCAGCAGCCGGGACGACGGCACAGATACGCAGTATTTT. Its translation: CASSRDDGTDTQYF.